The 27 T cell receptor beta chains below all came from one sample that was sequenced in a study of T-cell memory formation after mild COVID-19. Each CDR3 protein is one row after TCRdb ran MiXCR on the 5' RACE reads. The sample lists a few hundred thousand distinct CDR3 sequences, about a sixth seen once, with 20% to 25% in the top ten. Sequences were obtained from PBMCs or a T cell subset sorted from them (not recorded which). Receptors were obtained from a man aged 18 to 29 who had mild COVID-19 (a few samples of this study predate the infection). Cell type and time point are not known.

This clonotype was detected only a few times. The chain employs TRBV20-1 and TRBJ2-7; 7 bases match TRBD2. The V and J ends lost 3 bases and 5 bases, in that order; junction bases with no gene match: 7. Germline CDR1 reads DFQATT; CDR2 reads SNEGSKA (reference sequence). This CDR3 has 13 amino acids. CDR3 sequence: CSARGGNDDEQYF. In DNA, the CDR3 is TGCAGTGCTAGGGGGGGGAATGACGACGAGCAGTACTTC.

The V and J genes are TRBV12-3 or TRBV12-4 and TRBJ2-1; weak D call: TRBD1 (6 bases). V lost 6 bases, J lost 3 bases, and 9 bases lay in between. The CDR3 runs to 13 residues. CDR3 sequence reads: CASRQGNYNEQFF. The CDR3 region has the DNA TGTGCCAGCAGACAGGGAAACTACAATGAGCAGTTCTTC.

This clonotype has just a few counts. This chain's CDR3 is CASSLEPRRATSSGANVLTF. DNA of the CDR3: TGTGCCAGCAGCTTAGAGCCCCGACGAGCCACGTCCTCTGGGGCCAACGTCCTGACTTTC. The rearrangement links TRBV7-6 to TRBJ2-6; D is uncertain. Trimming pared 1 base from V and 0 bases from J, leaving 19 bases between. The germline CDR1 and CDR2 sequences are SGHVS and FNYEAQ. The length of the CDR3 is 20 residues. Variable domain in full (rest from reference TRBV7-6 and TRBJ2-6): GAGVSQSPRYKVTKRGQDVALRCDPISGHVSLYWYRQALGQGPEFLTYFNYEAQQDKSGLPNDRFSAERPEGSISTLTIQRTEQRDSAMYRCASSLEPRRATSSGANVLTFGAGSRLTVL.

In its sample, this clonotype was seen a few times. The chain combines TRBV7-9 with TRBJ2-3; 9 positions agree with TRBD2. V lost 8 bases, J lost 2 bases, and 11 bases stayed unmatched. Germline CDR1 is SEHNR and CDR2 is FQNEAQ (reference sequence). The CDR3 is made up of 16 amino acids. The CDR3 here is CASEYPSGASTDTQYF. CDR3 DNA: TGTGCCAGCGAATACCCTAGCGGGGCCTCCACAGATACGCAGTATTTT. The variable domain in full, with the rest retrieved from reference TRBV7-9 and TRBJ2-3, is DTGVSQNPRHKITKRGQNVTFRCDPISEHNRLYWYRQTLGQGPEFLTYFQNEAQLEKSRLLSDRFSAERPKGSFSTLEIQRTEQGDSAMYLCASEYPSGASTDTQYFGPGTRLTVL.

This clonotype was found many times. The chain links TRBV20-1 to TRBJ2-7; D tentatively reads TRBD1 or TRBD2 (5 bases each). CDR3 length equals 15 residues. Germline CDR1 and CDR2: DFQATT and SNEGSKA (reference sequence). Deletions cut 0 bases from V and 2 bases from J, with 14 bases between. In DNA form, the CDR3 reads TGCAGTGCTAGAGACACCGGGACGCAGGCCTACGAGCAGTACTTC. Translating gives CSARDTGTQAYEQYF.

This chain connects TRBV28 to TRBJ1-5, with D unresolved. This CDR3 spans 15 amino acids. The germline gives CDR1 MDHEN, CDR2 SYDVKM. Between the trimmed V and J ends, which lost 3 bases and 2 bases, there was a span of 11 bases. The CDR3 DNA reads as TGTGCCAGCAGTTTGGGTCAGCCCCGCAATCAGCCCCAGCATTTT. This gives the protein CASSLGQPRNQPQHF. Variable domain in full (rest from reference TRBV28 and TRBJ1-5): DVKVTQSSRYLVKRTGEKVFLECVQDMDHENMFWYRQDPGLGLRLIYFSYDVKMKEKGDIPEGYSVSREKKERFSLILESASTNQTSMYLCASSLGQPRNQPQHFGDGTRLSIL.

This clonotype was seen ten or more times. The chain links TRBV5-6 to TRBJ2-1; no firm D call. Germline CDR1 reads SGHDT; CDR2 reads YYEEEE. Between the trimmed V and J ends, which lost 2 bases and 5 bases, there was a span of 2 bases. CDR3 length: 11 amino acids. The CDR3 region has the DNA TGTGCCAGCAGCTTTCACAATGAGCAGTTCTTC. Its protein is CASSFHNEQFF.

V is TRBV2 and J is TRBJ2-5; 7 positions match TRBD1. Germline CDR1 and CDR2: SNHLY and FYNNEI. The length of the CDR3 is 14 residues. V lost 10 bases and J lost 1; bases outside the gene matches: 9. CDR3 loop: CAISSGQIQETQYF. CDR3 DNA: TGTGCCATATCCTCGGGACAGATCCAAGAGACCCAGTACTTC.

This clonotype was seen a few times. The chain has TRBV7-2 and TRBJ2-2; possibly TRBD1 or TRBD2 for D (5 bases each). Germline assignment: CDR1 SGHTA and CDR2 FQGNSA. This CDR3 region has 13 residues. V gave up 5 bases and J gave up 8 bases, with 12 bases separating them. CDR3 DNA sequence: TGTGCCAGCAGCCGGGACCTTACAGGGGAGCTGTTTTTT. Translating gives CASSRDLTGELFF.

This clonotype was observed a handful of times. The chain uses TRBV6-2 or TRBV6-3 and TRBJ2-1; TRBD2 agrees at 10 bases. The CDR3 is made up of 16 amino acids. Germline CDR1 and CDR2: MNHEY and SVGEGT. Germline trimming cut 2 bases from V and 9 bases from J; bases unmatched to any gene: 10. As DNA, the CDR3 is TGTGCCAGCAGTTACGGCTCTAGCGGGGGTAGAGGTGAGCAGTTCTTC. Amino acids: CASSYGSSGGRGEQFF.

This clonotype came up a few times. This sequence joins TRBV19 and TRBJ2-7; 7 bases match TRBD2. V shed 3 bases and J 3 bases; nucleotides not matched to a gene: 2. The CDR3 runs to 13 residues. Per the germline V gene, CDR1 is LNHDA and CDR2 is SQIVND (reference sequence). The CDR3 protein is CASSMREGYEQYF. CDR3 nucleotides: TGTGCCAGTAGTATGAGGGAGGGCTACGAGCAGTACTTC.

The CDR3 DNA follows: TGTGCCACCAGCAGAGATGCAGGGCTTGAGCCCCAGCATTTT. This gives the protein CATSRDAGLEPQHF. The chain joins TRBV15 to TRBJ1-5; D possibly corresponds to TRBD1 (5 bases). Per the germline V gene, CDR1 is LNHNV and CDR2 is YYDKDF (reference sequence). Trimming left V 0 bases short and J 8 bases short, with 11 bases between. The length of the CDR3 is 14 residues.

The rearrangement joins TRBV27 to TRBJ2-1, with 12 bases that match TRBD2. The CDR3 runs to 15 residues. Trimming cost V 5 bases and J 7 bases; bases outside gene matches: 6. The V gene's germline CDR1 is MNHEY and CDR2 SMNVEV (reference sequence). In DNA form, the CDR3 reads TGTGCCAGCAGTCTACTAGCGGGGGGACTAAATGAGCAGTTCTTC. Protein: CASSLLAGGLNEQFF.

The CDR3 bases are TGTGCCAGCAGTCTTCTAGCGGGGCGAGGAGATACGCAGTATTTT. This translates into CASSLLAGRGDTQYF. The gene calls are TRBV6-1 and TRBJ2-3; 9 bases line up with TRBD2. Germline CDR1 reads MNHNS; CDR2 reads SASEGT. The CDR3 has 15 residues. The junction had 8 bases not matched to a gene; V was cut back by 5 bases and J by 5 bases.

In its sample, this clonotype was seen a few times. The V and J genes are TRBV5-5 and TRBJ2-1; 9 nucleotides match TRBD1. J gave up 7 bases and V 4 bases, and 12 bases lay outside the gene matches. There are 16 residues in the CDR3. In germline, CDR1 is SGHKS, CDR2 YYEKEE (reference sequence). DNA of the CDR3: TGTGCCAGCAGCCCAGTTCCGGGACAGGGTTGGAATGAGCAGTTCTTC. It specifies CASSPVPGQGWNEQFF. Looking up the rest from reference TRBV5-5 and TRBJ2-1 gives the full variable domain: DAGVTQSPTHLIKTRGQQVTLRCSPISGHKSVSWYQQVLGQGPQFIFQYYEKEERGRGNFPDRFSARQFPNYSSELNVNALLLGDSALYLCASSPVPGQGWNEQFFGPGTRLTVL.

The J gene is TRBJ2-7, the V gene TRBV15, with a possible D match to TRBD2 (6 bases). Germline lookup yields CDR1 LNHNV and CDR2 YYDKDF (reference sequence). Trimming took off 1 base at V and 3 bases at J, with 7 bases between the two ends. This CDR3 region has 13 residues. The DNA for the CDR3 is TGTGCCACCAGCAGAGTCGGGGGCTACGAGCAGTACTTC. It specifies CATSRVGGYEQYF.

This clonotype was seen more than once but under ten times. The chain carries TRBV11-3 and TRBJ2-1, with D tentatively TRBD1 (6 bases). The CDR3 is 17 residues long. Germline V lookup: CDR1 SGHNT, CDR2 YENEEA. Trimming removed 1 base at V and 0 bases at J, with 13 bases between. The DNA for the CDR3 is TGTGCCAGCAGCTTAGGGAGGACAGCGAGCTCCTACAATGAGCAGTTCTTC. Its protein product is CASSLGRTASSYNEQFF. Together with reference TRBV11-3 and TRBJ2-1, the CDR3 gives the full variable domain: EAGVVQSPRYKIIEKKQPVAFWCNPISGHNTLYWYLQNLGQGPELLIRYENEEAVDDSQLPKDRFSAERLKGVDSTLKIQPAELGDSAVYLCASSLGRTASSYNEQFFGPGTRLTVL.

The chain uses TRBV29-1 and TRBJ2-1; D is undetermined. Trimming left V 3 bases short and J 1 base short, with 7 bases between. This CDR3 comprises 13 residues. CDR1 and CDR2 (germline): SQVTM, ANQGSEA. CDR3: CSVEWRSYNEQFF. In DNA form, the CDR3 reads TGCAGCGTTGAGTGGCGGTCCTACAATGAGCAGTTCTTC.

The sample holds a few counts of this clonotype. This chain connects TRBV5-1 to TRBJ2-2; 10 bases align to TRBD2. Trimming took 7 bases from V and 0 from J; bases not matched to a gene: 6. From germline, CDR1 is SGHRS and CDR2 YFSETQ. The CDR3 spans 16 residues. The CDR3 spells CASWVGLAANTGELFF. DNA of the CDR3: TGCGCCAGCTGGGTCGGACTAGCGGCGAACACCGGGGAGCTGTTTTTT.

The J gene is TRBJ2-7, the V gene TRBV7-9; D not resolved. Germline CDR1 SEHNR, CDR2 FQNEAQ (reference sequence). The CDR3 is 14 amino acids. V was cut by 1 base and J by 6 bases, with 13 bases left in between. The CDR3 DNA sequence: TGTGCCAGCAGCTTAGGTGACCTGACGAGCGAGCAGTACTTC. Translated, it gives CASSLGDLTSEQYF. The full variable domain, in which reference TRBV7-9 and TRBJ2-7 provide the parts outside the CDR3, is DTGVSQNPRHKITKRGQNVTFRCDPISEHNRLYWYRQTLGQGPEFLTYFQNEAQLEKSRLLSDRFSAERPKGSFSTLEIQRTEQGDSAMYLCASSLGDLTSEQYFGPGTRLTVT.

This clonotype was recorded a few times. V and J are TRBV29-1 and TRBJ2-5; 7 nucleotides line up with TRBD1. With 8 bases clipped from V and 0 bases from J, the junction kept 12 bases outside the gene matches. The CDR3 has 15 residues. Per the germline V gene, CDR1 is SQVTM and CDR2 is ANQGSEA. The CDR3 is CSLLVDRANQETQYF. The DNA for the CDR3 is TGCAGCCTTCTAGTCGACAGGGCCAACCAAGAGACCCAGTACTTC.

The chain links TRBV19 to TRBJ1-1; TRBD1 is a possible D gene (6 bases). CDR3 length equals 13 residues. V lost 6 bases and J lost 4, with 12 bases in between. The V gene's germline CDR1 is LNHDA and CDR2 SQIVND (reference sequence). As DNA, the CDR3 is TGTGCCAGTAGCTGGGGGCCAGGCACTGAAGCTTTCTTT. Its translation is CASSWGPGTEAFF.

The J gene is TRBJ1-6, the V gene TRBV9; D is possibly TRBD1 (5 bases). The CDR3 sequence is 14 residues long. The germline V and J ends were trimmed by 3 bases and 6 bases, with 10 bases remaining between them. CDR1 and CDR2 from the germline V gene are SGDLS and YYNGEE. The CDR3 bases are TGTGCCAGCAGCGCCCGGGACGGTAATTCACCCCTCCACTTT. This codes for CASSARDGNSPLHF.

The chain uses TRBV4-2 and TRBJ2-1, with 9 bases that match TRBD2. Germline V gene lookup returns CDR1 LGHNA and CDR2 YNFKEQ. After removal of 3 bases from V and 5 bases from J, the junction contained 11 bases not matched to a gene. The CDR3 is made up of 17 amino acids. The CDR3 spells CASSHEAGGPGDNEQFF. DNA of the CDR3: TGTGCCAGCAGCCATGAAGCGGGGGGTCCGGGGGACAATGAGCAGTTCTTC.

This clonotype was seen more than once but under ten times. V is TRBV12-3 or TRBV12-4 and J is TRBJ2-5, with 10 bases lining up with TRBD1. The CDR3 extends over 14 amino acids. Losses at the gene ends were 10 bases for V and 7 bases for J; bases not matched to a gene: 12. CDR3 coding DNA: TGTGCCACCGGACACTCGGACAGGGGGTGGACCCAGTACTTC. It translates to CATGHSDRGWTQYF.

The gene calls are TRBV20-1 and TRBJ1-5; unclear D gene. This CDR3 spans 14 amino acids. Germline V lookup: CDR1 DFQATT, CDR2 SNEGSKA (reference sequence). Trimming left V 0 bases short and J 4 bases short, with 10 bases between. The CDR3 DNA reads as TGCAGTGCTAGAGATATCGCGGGAAATCAGCCCCAGCATTTT. Translation gives CSARDIAGNQPQHF.

This sequence joins TRBV2 and TRBJ2-1; no reliable D call. Germline CDR1 reads SNHLY; CDR2 reads FYNNEI. There are 11 residues in the CDR3. The V gene lost 2 bases and the J gene lost 9 bases, with 5 bases spanning the gap. The CDR3 coding sequence is TGTGCCAGCAGTGAAATCGGTGAGCAGTTCTTC. Protein product: CASSEIGEQFF.